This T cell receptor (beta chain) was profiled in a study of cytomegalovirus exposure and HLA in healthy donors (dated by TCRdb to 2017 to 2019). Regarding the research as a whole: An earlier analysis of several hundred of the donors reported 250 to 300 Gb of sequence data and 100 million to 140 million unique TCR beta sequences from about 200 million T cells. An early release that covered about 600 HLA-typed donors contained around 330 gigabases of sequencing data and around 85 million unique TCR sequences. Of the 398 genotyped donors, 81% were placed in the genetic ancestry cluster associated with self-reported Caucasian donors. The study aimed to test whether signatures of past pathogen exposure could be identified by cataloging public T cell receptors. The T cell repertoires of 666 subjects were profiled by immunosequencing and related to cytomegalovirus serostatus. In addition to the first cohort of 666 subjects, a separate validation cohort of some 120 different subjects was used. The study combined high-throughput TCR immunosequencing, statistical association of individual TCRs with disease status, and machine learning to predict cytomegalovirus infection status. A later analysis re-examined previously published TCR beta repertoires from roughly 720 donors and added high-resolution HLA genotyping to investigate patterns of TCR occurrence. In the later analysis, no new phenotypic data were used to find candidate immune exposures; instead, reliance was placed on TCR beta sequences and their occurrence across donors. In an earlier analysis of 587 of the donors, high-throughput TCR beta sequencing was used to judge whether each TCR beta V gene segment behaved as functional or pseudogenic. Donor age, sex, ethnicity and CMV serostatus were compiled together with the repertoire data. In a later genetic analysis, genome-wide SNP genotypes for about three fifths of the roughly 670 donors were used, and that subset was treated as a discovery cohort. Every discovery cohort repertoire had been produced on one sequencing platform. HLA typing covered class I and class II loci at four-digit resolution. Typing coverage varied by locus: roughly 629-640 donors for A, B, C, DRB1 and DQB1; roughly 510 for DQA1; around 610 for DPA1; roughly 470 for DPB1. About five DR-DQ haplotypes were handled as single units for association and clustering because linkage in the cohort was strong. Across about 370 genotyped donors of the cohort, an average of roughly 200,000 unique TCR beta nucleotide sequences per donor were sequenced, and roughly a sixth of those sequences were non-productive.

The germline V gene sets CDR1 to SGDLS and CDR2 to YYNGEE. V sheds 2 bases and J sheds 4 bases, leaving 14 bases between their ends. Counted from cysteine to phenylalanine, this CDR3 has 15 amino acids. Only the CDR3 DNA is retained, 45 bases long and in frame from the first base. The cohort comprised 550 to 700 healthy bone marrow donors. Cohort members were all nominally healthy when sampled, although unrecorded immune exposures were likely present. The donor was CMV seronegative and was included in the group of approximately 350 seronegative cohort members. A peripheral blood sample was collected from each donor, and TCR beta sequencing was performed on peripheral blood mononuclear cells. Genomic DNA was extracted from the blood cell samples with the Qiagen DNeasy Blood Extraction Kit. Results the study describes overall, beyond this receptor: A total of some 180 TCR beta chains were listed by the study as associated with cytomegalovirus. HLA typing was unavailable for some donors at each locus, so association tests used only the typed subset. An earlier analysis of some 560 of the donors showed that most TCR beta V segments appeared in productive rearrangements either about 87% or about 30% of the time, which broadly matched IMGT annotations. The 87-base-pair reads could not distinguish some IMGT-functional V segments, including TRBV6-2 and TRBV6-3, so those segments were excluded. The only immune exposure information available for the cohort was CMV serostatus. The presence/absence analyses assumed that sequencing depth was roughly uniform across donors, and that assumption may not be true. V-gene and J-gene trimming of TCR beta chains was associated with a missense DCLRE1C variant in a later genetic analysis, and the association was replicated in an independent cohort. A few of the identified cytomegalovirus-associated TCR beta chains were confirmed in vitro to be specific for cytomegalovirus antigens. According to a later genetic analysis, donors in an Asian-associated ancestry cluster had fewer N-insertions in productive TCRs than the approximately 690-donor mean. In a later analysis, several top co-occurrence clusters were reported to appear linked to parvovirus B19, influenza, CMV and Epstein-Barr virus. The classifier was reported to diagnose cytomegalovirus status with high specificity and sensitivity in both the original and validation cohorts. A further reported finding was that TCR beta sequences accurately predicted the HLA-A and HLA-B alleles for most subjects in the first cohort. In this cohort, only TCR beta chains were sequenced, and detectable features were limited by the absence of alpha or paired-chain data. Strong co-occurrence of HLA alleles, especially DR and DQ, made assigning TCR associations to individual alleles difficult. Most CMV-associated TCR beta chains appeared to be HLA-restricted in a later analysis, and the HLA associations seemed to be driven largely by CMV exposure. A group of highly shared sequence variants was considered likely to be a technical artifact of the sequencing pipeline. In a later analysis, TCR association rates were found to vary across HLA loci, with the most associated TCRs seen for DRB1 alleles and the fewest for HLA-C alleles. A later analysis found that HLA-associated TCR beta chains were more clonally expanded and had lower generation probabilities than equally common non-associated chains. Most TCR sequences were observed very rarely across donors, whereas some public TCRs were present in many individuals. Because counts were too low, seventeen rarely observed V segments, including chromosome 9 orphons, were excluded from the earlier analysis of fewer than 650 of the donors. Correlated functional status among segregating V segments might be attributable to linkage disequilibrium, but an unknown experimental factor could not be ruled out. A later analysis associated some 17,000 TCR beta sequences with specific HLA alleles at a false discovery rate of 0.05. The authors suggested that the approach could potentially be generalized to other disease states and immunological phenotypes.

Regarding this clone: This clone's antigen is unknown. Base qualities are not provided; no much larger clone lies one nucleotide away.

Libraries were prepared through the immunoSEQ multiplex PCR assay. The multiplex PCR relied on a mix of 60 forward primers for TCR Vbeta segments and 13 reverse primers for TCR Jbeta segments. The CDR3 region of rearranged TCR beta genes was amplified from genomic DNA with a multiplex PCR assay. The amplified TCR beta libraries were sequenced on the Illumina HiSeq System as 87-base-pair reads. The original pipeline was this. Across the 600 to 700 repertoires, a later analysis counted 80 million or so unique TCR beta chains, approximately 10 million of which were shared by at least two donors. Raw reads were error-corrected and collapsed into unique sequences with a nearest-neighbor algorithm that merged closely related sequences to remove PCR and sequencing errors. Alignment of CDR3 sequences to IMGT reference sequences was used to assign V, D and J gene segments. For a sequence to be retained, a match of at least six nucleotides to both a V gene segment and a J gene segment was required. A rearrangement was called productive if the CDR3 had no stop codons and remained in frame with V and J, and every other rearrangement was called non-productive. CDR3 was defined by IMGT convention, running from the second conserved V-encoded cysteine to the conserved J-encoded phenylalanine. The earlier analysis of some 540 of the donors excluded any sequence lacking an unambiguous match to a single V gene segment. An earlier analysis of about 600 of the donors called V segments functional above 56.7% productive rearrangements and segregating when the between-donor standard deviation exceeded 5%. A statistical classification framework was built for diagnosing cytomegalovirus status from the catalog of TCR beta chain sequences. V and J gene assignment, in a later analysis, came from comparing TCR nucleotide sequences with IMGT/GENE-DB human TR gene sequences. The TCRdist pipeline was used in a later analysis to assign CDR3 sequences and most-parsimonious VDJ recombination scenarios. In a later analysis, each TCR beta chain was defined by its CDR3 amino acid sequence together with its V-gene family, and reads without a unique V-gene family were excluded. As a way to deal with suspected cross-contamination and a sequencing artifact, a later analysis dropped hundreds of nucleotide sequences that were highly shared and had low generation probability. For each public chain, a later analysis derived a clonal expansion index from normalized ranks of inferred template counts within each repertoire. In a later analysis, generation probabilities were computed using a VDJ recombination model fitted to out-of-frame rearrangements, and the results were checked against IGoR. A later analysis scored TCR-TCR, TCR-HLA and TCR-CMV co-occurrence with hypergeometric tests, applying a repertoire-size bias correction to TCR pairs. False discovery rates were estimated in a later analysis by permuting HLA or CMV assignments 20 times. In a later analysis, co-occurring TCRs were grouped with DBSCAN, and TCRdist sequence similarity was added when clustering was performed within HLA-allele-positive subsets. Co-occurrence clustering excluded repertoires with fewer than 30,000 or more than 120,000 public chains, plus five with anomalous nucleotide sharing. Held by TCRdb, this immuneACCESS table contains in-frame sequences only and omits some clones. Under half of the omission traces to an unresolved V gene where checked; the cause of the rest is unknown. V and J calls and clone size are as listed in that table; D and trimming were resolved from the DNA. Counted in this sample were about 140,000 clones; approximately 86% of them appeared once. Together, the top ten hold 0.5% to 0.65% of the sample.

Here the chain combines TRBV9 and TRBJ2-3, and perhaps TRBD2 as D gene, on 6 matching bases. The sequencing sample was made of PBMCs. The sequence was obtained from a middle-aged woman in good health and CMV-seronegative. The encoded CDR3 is CASSVGTGDPDTQYF. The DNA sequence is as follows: TGTGCCAGCAGCGTCGGGACTGGGGATCCAGATACGCAGTATTTT.